These T cell receptor beta chains were read from a single sample in a study of shared clonotypes between healthy human individuals. TCRdb keeps only in-frame clones here, not all; method: immunoSEQ multiplex PCR. The repertoire holds fewer than 2.5 million clones, with over 85% as singletons. Sequencing used naive CD4+ T cells from PBMCs. The receptors originated from a man aged 18 to 30 in good health. Some clones in this sample may be carry-over from other donors' samples. The CDR3 runs from the conserved cysteine through the conserved F or W. D genes are given only for firm matches. Some rows mark clone size as missing; the rest say once, few, many or name a class of expanded clone.

TGCGCCAGCAGCTCTCCCGCTAGCGGGAGTTTCCAAGAGACCCAGTACTTC,CASSSPASGSFQETQYF,TRBJ2-5,TRBV5-1,.,TRBD2
TGTGCCAGCTCACCAGGTTTAAGGGATCAAGAGACCCAGTACTTC,CASSPGLRDQETQYF,TRBJ2-5,TRBV18,once,.
TGTGCCAGCTCACCACCCTGGGGACGGGAGCTGTTTTTT,CASSPPWGRELFF,TRBJ2-2,TRBV18,.,.
TGTGCCAGCAGCTTGAGAGGGGGCCTTGTGAACACTGAAGCTTTCTTT,CASSLRGGLVNTEAFF,TRBJ1-1,TRBV5-4,.,TRBD1
TGTGCCAGCAGCGTGCACAGAGACACTGAAGCTTTCTTT,CASSVHRDTEAFF,TRBJ1-1,TRBV9,few,.
TGTGCCAGCAGCATGGCAGGGGCCCGAGATGGCTACACCTTC,CASSMAGARDGYTF,TRBJ1-2,TRBV4-2,.,.
TGTGCCAGCAGCCTACCAGGGGGCGGCACAGATACGCAGTATTTT,CASSLPGGGTDTQYF,TRBJ2-3,TRBV28,.,TRBD1
TGTGCCAGCTCACCAGACAGGGGAACTGAAGCTTTCTTT,CASSPDRGTEAFF,TRBJ1-1,TRBV18,once,TRBD1
TGCGCCAGCAGCTTGGCCGGACGGGGACACAATGAGCAGTTCTTC,CASSLAGRGHNEQFF,TRBJ2-1,TRBV5-1,.,.
TGCGCCAGCAGAACGTCGGCTACCTCCTACGAGCAGTACTTC,CASRTSATSYEQYF,TRBJ2-7,TRBV5-1,.,.
TGTGCCAGCAGCCACTTGCACCTTGTGGAGACCCAGTACTTC,CASSHLHLVETQYF,TRBJ2-5,TRBV11-2,.,.
TGTGCCAGCAGCCATCAAACCGGGACAGTTAACTATGGCTACACCTTC,CASSHQTGTVNYGYTF,TRBJ1-2,TRBV14,.,TRBD1
TGTGCCAGCAGTTTCCCCTCGACAGATACGCAGTATTTT,CASSFPSTDTQYF,TRBJ2-3,TRBV28,.,.
TGCGCCAGCAGCTTAAAACAGGGGGCCAGGGCCGGGGAGCTGTTTTTT,CASSLKQGARAGELFF,TRBJ2-2,TRBV5-1,once,TRBD1
TGTGCCAGCAGTTCTACCCCAGGCACAAGCAATCAGCCCCAGCATTTT,CASSSTPGTSNQPQHF,TRBJ1-5,TRBV6-5,.,.
TGTGCCAGCGGGGGGGACAGCGTCTCCTACGAGCAGTACTTC,CASGGDSVSYEQYF,TRBJ2-7,TRBV6-1,.,.
TGTGCCAGCAGTGGGCCCGGTCTCCCAGATACGCAGTATTTT,CASSGPGLPDTQYF,TRBJ2-3,TRBV6-1,.,.
TGCAGCGTCGGACCGGGACTAGCGGGCAATGAGCAGTTCTTC,CSVGPGLAGNEQFF,TRBJ2-1,TRBV29-1,.,TRBD2
TGTGCCAGCCGGGGACGAGGTTCAACTAATGAAAAACTGTTTTTT,CASRGRGSTNEKLFF,TRBJ1-4,TRBV6-1,.,.
TGTGCCAGCAGCCTAATACAGGGGGGCGACGAGCAGTACTTC,CASSLIQGGDEQYF,TRBJ2-7,TRBV14,.,TRBD1
TGTGCCAGCAGCTTCTCAGGGACCCAGTACTTC,CASSFSGTQYF,TRBJ2-5,TRBV11-1,.,.
TGTGCCAGCAGCCAGGACAGGGGGCTTTCTAATCAGCCCCAGCATTTT,CASSQDRGLSNQPQHF,TRBJ1-5,TRBV2,.,TRBD1
TGTGCCAGCAGTTACTCTTACAGGGCTAACTATGGCTACACCTTC,CASSYSYRANYGYTF,TRBJ1-2,TRBV6-5,.,.
TGTGCCAGCAGCCAGGGGGGGCCCTACGAGCAGTACTTC,CASSQGGPYEQYF,TRBJ2-7,TRBV7-2,.,.
TGTGCCAGCAGCGGCACGGGACGACTCGGCGAGACCCAGTACTTC,CASSGTGRLGETQYF,TRBJ2-5,TRBV9,once,.
TGTGCCATCAGTGATCCCCCCGTCGGGGTGCAGCCCCAGCATTTT,CAISDPPVGVQPQHF,TRBJ1-5,TRBV10-3,.,.
TGTGCCAGCAGCTTAGGATGGGACAGGGACGATGAAAAACTGTTTTTT,CASSLGWDRDDEKLFF,TRBJ1-4,TRBV7-9,.,TRBD1
TGCAGCGTTACAGGGCTAACCGGGGAGCTGTTTTTT,CSVTGLTGELFF,TRBJ2-2,TRBV29-1,.,.
TGTGCCAGCAGCCCCGGAAACACCATATATTTT,CASSPGNTIYF,TRBJ1-3,TRBV9,.,.
TGTGCCAGCAGCTTGGGAGGGTTTGCCGGGGAGCTGTTTTTT,CASSLGGFAGELFF,TRBJ2-2,TRBV5-6,.,.
TGCGCCAGCAGCAACTGGCGACAGGGAGGGGACACCGGGGAGCTGTTTTTT,CASSNWRQGGDTGELFF,TRBJ2-2,TRBV5-1,.,.